This record covers a single TCR beta chain. These data originate in a study of blood T cell repertoires in COVID-19. The wider study: Samples came from the United States, Italy and Spain, spanning acute and convalescent COVID-19.

Study members were between roughly 18 and 89 years old and lived in some 22 US regions. Profiled with immunoSEQ multiplex PCR; TCRdb holds only in-frame clones, not every one. This sample has approximately 250,000 clones, with 88% found just once. Germline assignment: CDR1 MNHGY and CDR2 SVAAGI. This CDR3 is 12 amino acids long. V was trimmed by 7 bases and J by 10 bases, leaving 14 bases between them. Sequencing was performed on PBMCs or T cells enriched from blood (not recorded which). V gene TRBV6-9 combines with J gene TRBJ1-3, with D unresolved. This sequence originates from a woman in her sixties in a cohort exposed to, infected with or recovered from COVID-19 (not recorded which). The CDR3 DNA reads as TGTGCCAGCAATGAGGAAGAGTTTACCATATATTTT. Translated: CASNEEEFTIYF.